The 31 T cell receptor beta chains reported below all come from one sample, sequenced in a study of cytomegalovirus exposure and HLA in healthy donors. Libraries were prepared by immunoSEQ multiplex PCR; TCRdb keeps only in-frame clonotypes and omits some of them. Among 200,000 or so clones listed, around 83% were seen once. Input material: PBMCs. Every receptor here comes from a woman in her twenties or thirties in good health and CMV-seropositive.

The chain recombines TRBV6-5 with TRBJ2-7, with TRBD2 matching 10 bases. The V and J ends lost 4 bases and 2 bases, in that order; junction bases with no gene match: 8. This CDR3 spans 16 amino acids. Germline V gene sequence: CDR1 MNHEY, CDR2 SVGAGI. CDR3 protein: CASSSRASGSTYEQYF. The CDR3, as DNA: TGTGCCAGCAGTTCCAGGGCTAGCGGGAGTACCTACGAGCAGTACTTC.

In nucleotides, the CDR3 is TGTGCCAGCAGTCCAGGGGGCAGTGAGACCCAGTACTTC. Translating gives CASSPGGSETQYF. V and J are TRBV28 and TRBJ2-5; TRBD1 agrees at 8 bases. With 5 bases clipped from V and 5 bases from J, the junction kept 4 bases outside the gene matches. This CDR3 region has 13 residues. CDR1 and CDR2 (germline): MDHEN, SYDVKM.

The rearrangement joins TRBV9 to TRBJ2-5, with TRBD2 as a possible D gene (5 bases). The CDR3 runs 13 residues. V was cut by 0 bases and J by 7 bases, with 10 bases left in between. Germline V CDR1 and CDR2: SGDLS, YYNGEE. CDR3 sequence (DNA): TGTGCCAGCAGCGTAGGACGGGAAGGGACCCAGTACTTC. Translated: CASSVGREGTQYF.

The chain has TRBV2 and TRBJ1-5; D possibly corresponds to TRBD1 (5 bases). This CDR3 has 15 residues. Germline V gives CDR1 SNHLY, CDR2 FYNNEI. The V and J ends lost 4 bases and 0 bases respectively, with 10 bases between them. The CDR3 nucleotides are TGTGCCAGCAGTGTGTCAGGGTTTAGCAATCAGCCCCAGCATTTT. It specifies CASSVSGFSNQPQHF.

This chain joins TRBV29-1 and TRBJ1-2, with 9 bases that match TRBD1. Germline-derived CDR1 and CDR2 are SQVTM and ANQGSEA. V shed 4 bases and J 4 bases; nucleotides not matched to a gene: 7. The CDR3 covers 14 residues. The CDR3 here is CSVGSATGGYGYTF. CDR3 nucleotides: TGCAGCGTTGGATCGGCGACAGGGGGCTATGGCTACACCTTC. The whole variable domain, remainder taken from reference TRBV29-1 and TRBJ1-2, is SAVISQKPSRDICQRGTSLTIQCQVDSQVTMMFWYRQQPGQSLTLIATANQGSEATYESGFVIDKFPISRPNLTFSTLTVSNMSPEDSSIYLCSVGSATGGYGYTFGSGTRLTVV.

The chain employs TRBV9 and TRBJ1-1; TRBD1 aligns across 7 bases. This CDR3 region has 14 residues. V was pared by 4 bases and J by 3 bases, with 6 bases of the junction left unmatched. The germline gives CDR1 SGDLS, CDR2 YYNGEE. DNA of the CDR3: TGTGCCAGCAGCCGAAACACAGGGGACACTGAAGCTTTCTTT. This gives the protein CASSRNTGDTEAFF.

This chain connects TRBV6-1 to TRBJ2-1, with 10 bases that match TRBD1. The V segment lost 4 bases and the J segment 2 bases; nucleotides outside the gene matches: 17. Germline CDR1 and CDR2: MNHNS and SASEGT. The length of the CDR3 is 20 residues. The DNA of the CDR3 is TGTGCCAGCAGTGCCACCGGGACAGGGGCTGGGACGGGTCCCTACAATGAGCAGTTCTTC. This translates into CASSATGTGAGTGPYNEQFF.

The genes are TRBV2 and TRBJ1-1, with D unresolved. CDR1 and CDR2 from the germline V gene are SNHLY and FYNNEI. This CDR3 is built from 14 residues. The V end lost 4 bases, the J end lost 0 bases, and 9 bases lay between the germline ends. CDR3 region: CASSAEFMNTEAFF. The CDR3 nucleotides are TGTGCCAGCAGTGCCGAGTTCATGAACACTGAAGCTTTCTTT.

V usage is TRBV27 and J usage is TRBJ2-3, with TRBD2 matching 8 bases. The CDR3 spans 17 residues. Germline V CDR1 and CDR2: MNHEY, SMNVEV (reference sequence). The J segment lost 2 bases and the V segment lost 5 bases, leaving 12 bases of the junction unmatched. The CDR3 loop reads CASSTRTSIAPTDTQYF. The CDR3 DNA sequence: TGTGCCAGCAGTACACGGACTAGCATAGCCCCCACAGATACGCAGTATTTT.

The genes are TRBV6-6 and TRBJ2-5; tentatively, D is TRBD1 (6 bases). This CDR3 spans 13 amino acids. The ends were cut back, 7 bases at V and 7 bases at J, with 16 bases in the middle. Germline V lookup: CDR1 MNHNY, CDR2 SVGAGI (reference sequence). CDR3 bases: TGTGCCAGCACCCAGGGGTCCGGCGGGACCCAGTACTTC. It codes for CASTQGSGGTQYF.

The chain carries TRBV28 and TRBJ2-7; D may be TRBD1 (6 bases). Looked up from germline, CDR1 is MDHEN and CDR2 is SYDVKM. V gave up 6 bases and J gave up 4 bases, with 13 bases separating them. CDR3 length equals 13 residues. CDR3 DNA: TGTGCCAGCAGGCAGGGGCTTAGGTACGAGCAGTACTTC. This encodes CASRQGLRYEQYF.

V and J are TRBV29-1 and TRBJ2-1; weak D call: TRBD2 (6 bases). Germline V gene data show CDR1 as SQVTM and CDR2 as ANQGSEA. The ends were cut back, 1 base at V and 3 bases at J, with 16 bases in the middle. This CDR3 spans 16 amino acids. The CDR3 spells CSVEVEGAPVYNEQFF. CDR3 coding DNA: TGCAGCGTTGAAGTGGAGGGAGCGCCCGTCTACAATGAGCAGTTCTTC.

The V call is TRBV5-8, the J call TRBJ2-7; D perhaps matches TRBD2 (6 bases). Germline-derived CDR1 and CDR2 are SGHTS and YDEGEE. Deletions cut 4 bases from V and 2 bases from J, with 19 bases between. This CDR3 contains 16 residues. The CDR3 nucleotides are TGTGCCAGCAGCCAGTCCCCCGGGACTCTTACCTACGAGCAGTACTTC. Its protein is CASSQSPGTLTYEQYF.

The chain recombines TRBV18 with TRBJ2-7; perhaps TRBD1 as D (6 bases). V was pared by 3 bases and J by 5 bases, with 8 bases between. This CDR3 region has 12 residues. Germline CDR1 reads KGHSH; CDR2 reads LQKENI. CDR3 loop: CASSPDSHEQYF. In DNA, the CDR3 is TGTGCCAGCTCACCGGACAGTCACGAGCAGTACTTC.

J is TRBJ2-5 and V is TRBV28, with D unresolved. The V gene lost 2 bases and the J gene lost 5 bases, with 6 bases spanning the gap. This CDR3 is built from 12 residues. The germline gives CDR1 MDHEN, CDR2 SYDVKM. As DNA, the CDR3 is TGTGCCAGCAGTTTAACTCGGGAGACCCAGTACTTC. It yields the protein CASSLTRETQYF.

V usage is TRBV28 and J usage is TRBJ1-5; a possible D gene is TRBD1 (6 bases). V shed 5 bases and J shed 4 bases, with 15 bases lying between them. Germline V gives CDR1 MDHEN, CDR2 SYDVKM. The CDR3 is made up of 15 amino acids. The CDR3 DNA sequence: TGTGCCAGCAGTGCCCTTGACAGGATAAATCAGCCCCAGCATTTT. This translates into CASSALDRINQPQHF.

This clone was observed a handful of times. This chain uses TRBV2 with TRBJ1-5; 7 positions agree with TRBD1. Trimming took 8 bases from V and 6 from J; bases not matched to a gene: 10. The V gene's germline CDR1 is SNHLY and CDR2 FYNNEI. The CDR3 sequence is 14 residues long. CDR3 region: CASHDDRVSQPQHF. CDR3 coding DNA: TGTGCCAGCCATGACGACAGGGTTTCTCAGCCCCAGCATTTT.

The chain links TRBV27 to TRBJ2-6; 10 bases align to TRBD1. Germline-derived CDR1 and CDR2 are MNHEY and SMNVEV (reference sequence). J lost 2 bases, V lost 6 bases, and 1 base had no gene match. CDR3 length: 15 amino acids. The CDR3 is CASRTGGPGANVLTF. Written as DNA, the CDR3 is TGTGCCAGCAGGACAGGGGGCCCTGGGGCCAACGTCCTGACTTTC.

The gene calls are TRBV2 and TRBJ2-1; maybe TRBD2 (7 bases). Looked up from germline, CDR1 is SNHLY and CDR2 is FYNNEI. The length of the CDR3 is 13 residues. V was shortened by 6 bases and J by 8 bases, with 14 bases between the two germline ends. The CDR3 region is CASRWGGSDEQFF. The CDR3 bases are TGTGCCAGCAGGTGGGGGGGCTCGGATGAGCAGTTCTTC. Filled out from reference TRBV2 and TRBJ2-1, the complete variable domain reads EPEVTQTPSHQVTQMGQEVILRCVPISNHLYFYWYRQILGQKVEFLVSFYNNEISEKSEIFDDQFSVERPDGSNFTLKIRSTKLEDSAMYFCASRWGGSDEQFFGPGTRLTVL.

This chain links TRBV19 with TRBJ2-3, with a possible D match to TRBD2 (6 bases). This CDR3 has 15 amino acids. V shed 4 bases and J shed 2 bases, with 13 bases lying between them. Germline values: CDR1 LNHDA, CDR2 SQIVND (reference sequence). The CDR3 coding sequence is TGTGCCAGTAGTAGTAGCGGTGAACACACAGATACGCAGTATTTT. This translates into CASSSSGEHTDTQYF.

The chain recombines TRBV13 with TRBJ2-1; TRBD2 matches 8 bases. CDR1 and CDR2 from the germline V gene are PRHDT and FYEKMQ (reference sequence). The CDR3 length is 14 residues. After removal of 5 bases from V and 5 bases from J, the junction contained 5 bases not matched to a gene. The CDR3 DNA reads TGTGCCAGCAGCCCCGGGGGGGTGAACAATGAGCAGTTCTTC. Protein sequence: CASSPGGVNNEQFF. The variable domain in full, with the rest retrieved from reference TRBV13 and TRBJ2-1, is AAGVIQSPRHLIKEKRETATLKCYPIPRHDTVYWYQQGPGQDPQFLISFYEKMQSDKGSIPDRFSAQQFSDYHSELNMSSLELGDSALYFCASSPGGVNNEQFFGPGTRLTVL.

Remarks on this clone: In the same sample, other DNA sequences code for this CDR3. The rearrangement uses TRBV29-1 and TRBJ1-1, with D maybe TRBD1 (6 bases). The germline CDR1 and CDR2 sequences are SQVTM and ANQGSEA. The CDR3 totals 13 residues. With 6 bases removed from V and 2 bases from J, the gap between germline ends came to 13 bases. CDR3 sequence (DNA): TGCAGCGTGGCTCGGACAGAAAACACTGAAGCTTTCTTT. Translation gives CSVARTENTEAFF. Supplemented by reference TRBV29-1 and TRBJ1-1, the full variable domain reads SAVISQKPSRDICQRGTSLTIQCQVDSQVTMMFWYRQQPGQSLTLIATANQGSEATYESGFVIDKFPISRPNLTFSTLTVSNMSPEDSSIYLCSVARTENTEAFFGQGTRLTVV.

The J gene is TRBJ1-3, the V gene TRBV7-2; no reliable D call. Trimming left V 1 base short and J 4 bases short, with 8 bases between. The CDR3 length is 14 residues. Per germline, CDR1 SGHTA and CDR2 FQGNSA. Here the CDR3 DNA reads TGTGCCAGCAGCTTAGGACCGGGGGGAAACACCATATATTTT. Encoded protein: CASSLGPGGNTIYF.

The rearrangement links TRBV28 to TRBJ1-1; 9 bases agree with TRBD1. The CDR3 contains 17 residues. Germline CDR1 MDHEN, CDR2 SYDVKM. V was clipped by 3 bases and J by 5 bases; unmatched bases: 13. CDR3 sequence: CASSLFTGGSRNTEAFF. CDR3 nucleotide sequence: TGTGCCAGCAGTTTGTTTACAGGGGGCTCGAGGAATACTGAAGCTTTCTTT.

The CDR3 protein is CASRKRASTDTQYF. The CDR3, as DNA: TGCGCCAGCAGGAAGCGGGCTAGCACAGATACGCAGTATTTT. The chain uses TRBV5-1 and TRBJ2-3, with D possibly being TRBD2 (6 bases). This CDR3 is built from 14 residues. Germline lookup yields CDR1 SGHRS and CDR2 YFSETQ. Trimming stripped 5 bases from V and 0 bases from J, with 10 bases between.

As concerns this clone: Germline and junction disagree at one end, which may indicate a read error. The gene calls are TRBV20-1 and TRBJ1-1; TRBD1 matches 7 bases. In germline, CDR1 is DFQATT, CDR2 SNEGSKA (reference sequence). The CDR3 runs 11 residues. CDR3: CRLTGNAEAFF. The CDR3 region has the DNA TGCAGATTGACAGGGAACGCTGAAGCTTTCTTT.

The chain is built from TRBV7-9 and TRBJ1-1; D is possibly TRBD1 (5 bases). Trimming took off 4 bases at V and 6 bases at J, with 12 bases between the two ends. The CDR3 consists of 13 residues. Germline CDR1 SEHNR, CDR2 FQNEAQ (reference sequence). In nucleotides, the CDR3 is TGTGCCAGCAGCTCTACAGGTAGGCCTGAAGCTTTCTTT. It yields the protein CASSSTGRPEAFF.

The V call is TRBV29-1, the J call TRBJ2-5; 8 bases fit TRBD1. CDR3 length equals 12 residues. V lost 7 bases, J lost 4 bases, and 5 bases stayed unmatched. The germline V gene has CDR1 SQVTM and CDR2 ANQGSEA. Written as DNA, the CDR3 is TGCAGCGCAGAGGGACAGGTAGAGACCCAGTACTTC. It encodes CSAEGQVETQYF.

The sample holds one count of this clone. This chain connects TRBV5-4 to TRBJ2-5; 9 bases match TRBD2. Trimming removed 4 bases from V and 4 bases from J; junction bases left unmatched: 11. The CDR3 extends over 16 amino acids. Per the germline V gene, CDR1 is SGHNT and CDR2 is YYREEE (reference sequence). DNA of the CDR3: TGTGCCAGCAGCGCTGCGGGAGGGCCTAGTTTAGAGACCCAGTACTTC. Its translation: CASSAAGGPSLETQYF.

The chain employs TRBV2 and TRBJ2-3, with 7 bases aligning to TRBD1. This CDR3 has 13 amino acids. With V trimmed by 6 bases and J by 10 bases, 10 bases remained unmatched. The germline CDR1 and CDR2 sequences are SNHLY and FYNNEI. CDR3 in amino acids: CASSVSQGRAQYF. CDR3 sequence (DNA): TGTGCCAGCAGCGTTTCACAGGGGCGCGCGCAGTATTTT. The whole variable domain, remainder taken from reference TRBV2 and TRBJ2-3, is EPEVTQTPSHQVTQMGQEVILRCVPISNHLYFYWYRQILGQKVEFLVSFYNNEISEKSEIFDDQFSVERPDGSNFTLKIRSTKLEDSAMYFCASSVSQGRAQYFGPGTRLTVL.

The chain couples TRBV18 to TRBJ2-3; D is ambiguous. Trimming shortened V by 2 bases and J by 2 bases, and 5 bases separated the two germline ends. CDR1 and CDR2 from the germline V gene are KGHSH and LQKENI. The CDR3 runs 13 residues. In DNA form, the CDR3 reads TGTGCCAGCTCACCAGACTTCACAGATACGCAGTATTTT. Its protein product is CASSPDFTDTQYF.